This T cell receptor (beta chain) was sequenced in a study of early T cells in non-severe SARS-CoV-2 infection. Looking at the study overall: Chains were not paired, and sequencing was done on bulk RNA from unsorted whole blood.

Germline V gene sequence: CDR1 SGHKS, CDR2 YYEKEE (reference sequence). Trimming shortened V by 0 bases and J by 0 bases, and 8 bases separated the two germline ends. The CDR3 runs to 15 residues. Study-wide results and limits: VDJdb matching favored anti-spike CD8 responses, missing private and CD4 specificities.

This clonotype was picked up many times. Its antigen is as yet unknown. Individual cDNA molecules carried attached unique molecular identifiers. TCRdb redid the calling of the 5' RACE reads with MiXCR, one entry per CDR3 protein. The sample records roughly 34,000 distinct CDR3 sequences, around 4.1% being singletons. This sequence was found in an adult who was a healthcare worker with PCR-confirmed SARS-CoV-2 infection or an uninfected control (not recorded which). The sample taken for sequencing was whole blood. V usage is TRBV5-5 and J usage is TRBJ2-3; unclear D gene. The CDR3 DNA sequence: TGTGCCAGCAGCTTGGGATCCGCTAGCACAGATACGCAGTATTTT. Translation: CASSLGSASTDTQYF.